The 5 T cell receptor beta chains below come from one sample, sequenced in a study of breast tumors, draining lymph nodes, adjacent tissues (dated by TCRdb to 2016 to 2017). Library method: multiplex PCR. The sample was run on an Illumina HiSeq 2000. The raw public data were reprocessed by TCRdb itself: fastp quality trimming at Q25, MiXCR clonotype calling, in-frame beta chains only. Rows with a matching CDR3 protein are joined into one entry that keeps the most common DNA and genes. This sample is represented by some 170,000 distinct CDR3 sequences; approximately 33% of them were singletons. Of the sample, 3.8% falls within the top ten clones. Lymph node samples were obtained from the axillary draining lymph nodes of breast cancer patients. The specimen was axillary lymph node tissue. The receptors originated from a female donor with breast cancer. Some clones in this sample may be carry-over from other donors' samples.

This sequence joins TRBV7-9 and TRBJ2-5; D might be TRBD1 or TRBD2, each matching 7 bases. Trimming removed 10 bases from V and 5 bases from J, with 26 bases in between. Germline lookup yields CDR1 SEHNR and CDR2 FQNEAQ (reference sequence). The CDR3 has 16 amino acids. CDR3 sequence: CATHQGGDSSYETQYF. In DNA, the CDR3 is TGTGCCACACACCAGGGGGGGGACAGCTCCTACGAGACCCAGTACTTC.

To note about this clonotype: This may stem from a read error, because a much larger clone lies one nucleotide away. V gene TRBV28 combines with J gene TRBJ1-3; D might be TRBD1 (5 bases). Trimming pared 11 bases from V and 11 bases from J, leaving 19 bases between. The CDR3 is made up of 12 amino acids. Per germline, CDR1 MDHEN and CDR2 SYDVKM. The CDR3 DNA sequence: TGTGCCTGCAAATCGGTGGTGGGGGCCATATATTTT. Translating gives CACKSVVGAIYF.

This clonotype has just a few counts. The V and J genes are TRBV28 and TRBJ2-5, with TRBD1 as a possible D gene (6 bases). Germline CDR1 MDHEN, CDR2 SYDVKM. The CDR3 runs to 15 residues. V was clipped by 4 bases and J by 2 bases, with 14 bases between them. The CDR3 here is CASSSNRDTQETQYF. The CDR3 DNA follows: TGTGCCAGCAGTTCCAACCGGGACACACAAGAGACCCAGTACTTC.

This clonotype has at least ten counts. This chain links TRBV6-4 with TRBJ2-1; 13 positions agree with TRBD2. CDR1 and CDR2 from the germline V gene are MRHNA and SNTAGT. This CDR3 comprises 17 residues. The J segment lost 7 bases and the V segment lost 5 bases, leaving 11 bases of the junction unmatched. This CDR3 is CASSHSGTSGNRNEQFF. For the CDR3, the DNA is TGTGCCAGCAGTCATTCCGGGACTAGCGGGAATAGGAATGAGCAGTTCTTC.

Comments on this clonotype: Since no conserved phenylalanine or tryptophan closes the CDR3, a read error is the likely cause. The chain recombines TRBV29-1 with TRBJ1-2; D gene unclear. V was cut by 5 bases and J by 5 bases, with 12 bases left in between. The CDR3 spans 12 residues. From germline, CDR1 is SQVTM and CDR2 ANQGSEA. The DNA for the CDR3 is TGCAGCGTTTGGGCGTTAGGGTATGGCTACACCTCC. Translation gives CSVWALGYGYTS.